This T cell receptor (beta chain) came from a study of beta chain features in type 1 diabetes. Study-level background: No age, gender or cell yield differences were seen between patients and healthy donors. Overall study results and limits: Patients showed naive, central memory and Treg TCRB repertoires that appeared more similar than those of healthy donors. VDJ junctions from type 1 diabetes patients carried fewer insertions and larger deletions.

A remark on this clone: The antigen is not known.

Expressed TCRB transcripts were sequenced because the entire RNA isolate underwent reverse transcription. The table came from immunoSEQ multiplex PCR; TCRdb's copy has only in-frame clones and leaves some out. Seen here are approximately 470,000 clones, about 30% observed once, and the top ten hold 0.05% to 0.065%. This CDR3 has 12 amino acids. V dropped 0 bases and J dropped 6 bases, with 9 bases sitting between them. Germline V lookup: CDR1 SQVTM, CDR2 ANQGSEA. The V gene is TRBV29-1, the J gene TRBJ2-7; D gene ambiguous. Input material: naive CD4+ T cells from blood. This TCR derives from a man aged 18 to 29 in good health. The CDR3 loop is CSVEDQGSEQYF. The CDR3 DNA reads as TGCAGCGTTGAAGATCAAGGGTCCGAGCAGTACTTC.